The 30 T cell receptor beta chains listed next were all sequenced from one sample in a study of blood T cell repertoires in COVID-19. This table comes from immunoSEQ multiplex PCR, and its TCRdb copy is limited to in-frame clones, with some not included. The sample lists more than 150,000 clones, roughly 94% occurring once. The sequenced sample consisted of peripheral blood. These receptor sequences come from a young man with COVID-19, enrolled during active disease.

This sequence joins TRBV10-3 and TRBJ2-7; 12 bases map to TRBD1. Germline CDR1 and CDR2: ENHRY and SYGVKD. Losses at the gene ends were 3 bases for V and 4 bases for J; bases not matched to a gene: 10. The CDR3 consists of 17 residues. The CDR3 DNA reads as TGTGCCATCAGTGATTTTAGGGGACAGGGGGCTCTTTACGAGCAGTACTTC. As protein: CAISDFRGQGALYEQYF.

This clone was picked up a small number of times. The chain recombines TRBV27 with TRBJ2-7, with D perhaps TRBD2 (7 bases). Trimming left V 4 bases short and J 5 bases short, with 12 bases between. Looked up from germline, CDR1 is MNHEY and CDR2 is SMNVEV (reference sequence). The CDR3 runs 13 residues. The CDR3 sequence is CASSSREGDEQYF. The CDR3 region has the DNA TGTGCCAGCAGTTCCAGGGAGGGGGACGAGCAGTACTTC.

The chain recombines TRBV30 with TRBJ2-5, with TRBD2 as a possible D gene (6 bases). The V and J ends lost 5 bases and 5 bases respectively, with 21 bases between them. Germline V gives CDR1 GTSNPN, CDR2 SVGIG (reference sequence). The CDR3 spans 15 residues. The CDR3: CAWALTEGFQETQYF. The CDR3 region has the DNA TGTGCCTGGGCTTTAACGGAGGGATTTCAGGAGACCCAGTACTTC.

The CDR3 DNA is TGCGCCAGCAGCCAAGAGGCCCTAGGTGGATGGTACGAGCAGTACTTC. This gives the protein CASSQEALGGWYEQYF. The V gene is TRBV4-1, the J gene TRBJ2-7; D remains unclear. CDR3 length: 16 amino acids. Trimming left V 0 bases short and J 4 bases short, with 16 bases between. Germline V gives CDR1 MGHRA, CDR2 YSYEKL.

The chain uses TRBV6-6 and TRBJ1-2, with D perhaps matching TRBD1 (6 bases). This CDR3 comprises 16 residues. Trimming removed 4 bases from V and 5 bases from J, with 20 bases in between. The germline V gene has CDR1 MNHNY and CDR2 SVGAGI (reference sequence). CDR3: CASSSPDSQAVYGYTF. DNA for the CDR3: TGTGCCAGCAGTTCCCCGGACAGCCAAGCCGTGTATGGCTACACCTTC.

The chain recombines TRBV19 with TRBJ1-4; TRBD1 is a possible D gene (6 bases). Germline V gene data show CDR1 as LNHDA and CDR2 as SQIVND (reference sequence). Trimming removed 7 bases at V and 7 bases at J, with 19 bases between. This CDR3 has 15 amino acids. The CDR3 is CASTNAVRGGEKLFF. The CDR3 coding sequence is TGTGCCAGTACCAACGCGGTCAGGGGTGGTGAAAAACTGTTTTTT. The complete variable domain, with remaining parts taken from reference TRBV19 and TRBJ1-4, reads DGGITQSPKYLFRKEGQNVTLSCEQNLNHDAMYWYRQDPGQGLRLIYYSQIVNDFQKGDIAEGYSVSREKKESFPLTVTSAQKNPTAFYLCASTNAVRGGEKLFFGSGTQLSVL.

The genes are TRBV6-8 and TRBJ1-1; 9 bases agree with TRBD1. Per the germline V gene, CDR1 is MNHGY and CDR2 is SAAAGT. This CDR3 region has 17 residues. V shed 2 bases and J 1 base; nucleotides not matched to a gene: 8. In DNA form, the CDR3 reads TGTGCCAGCAGTTACCCTCACAGGGGGCGAGGGAACACTGAAGCTTTCTTT. Translated, it gives CASSYPHRGRGNTEAFF.

The chain recombines TRBV27 with TRBJ1-1; D remains unclear. This CDR3 is built from 15 residues. CDR1 and CDR2 from the germline V gene are MNHEY and SMNVEV (reference sequence). The germline V and J ends were trimmed by 0 bases and 7 bases, with 15 bases remaining between them. The CDR3 here is CASSLSQPRTFEAFF. The CDR3 DNA reads as TGTGCCAGCAGTTTATCACAGCCGCGCACCTTTGAAGCTTTCTTT.

The chain uses TRBV5-4 and TRBJ2-1, with 7 positions matching TRBD2. J lost 1 base, V lost 3 bases, and 10 bases had no gene match. CDR1 is SGHNT and CDR2 is YYREEE in the germline V gene (reference sequence). This CDR3 comprises 17 residues. The CDR3 bases are TGTGCCAGCAGCTCGGGGGGAGGCTCACCATCCTACAATGAGCAGTTCTTC. Encoded protein: CASSSGGGSPSYNEQFF. Drawing the rest from reference TRBV5-4 and TRBJ2-1, the complete variable domain is ETGVTQSPTHLIKTRGQQVTLRCSSQSGHNTVSWYQQALGQGPQFIFQYYREEENGRGNFPPRFSGLQFPNYSSELNVNALELDDSALYLCASSSGGGSPSYNEQFFGPGTRLTVL.

The chain combines TRBV11-2 with TRBJ1-2; maybe TRBD1 (6 bases). V was clipped by 1 base and J by 8 bases, with 20 bases between them. Germline V gene sequence: CDR1 SGHAT, CDR2 FQNNGV. There are 16 residues in the CDR3. The CDR3 DNA follows: TGTGCCAGCAGCTTAGGACCTCTGACAGGTCTCGACGGCTACACCTTC. This gives the protein CASSLGPLTGLDGYTF.

A few counts support this clone. J is TRBJ1-1 and V is TRBV7-9, with D perhaps TRBD1 (6 bases). The ends were cut back, 1 base at V and 5 bases at J, with 14 bases in the middle. In germline, CDR1 is SEHNR, CDR2 FQNEAQ (reference sequence). The CDR3 has 15 amino acids. The DNA for the CDR3 is TGTGCCAGCAGCTTAGGAGGGGGGGTAGGGACTGAAGCTTTCTTT. It translates to CASSLGGGVGTEAFF. Full variable domain (missing parts from reference TRBV7-9 and TRBJ1-1): DTGVSQNPRHKITKRGQNVTFRCDPISEHNRLYWYRQTLGQGPEFLTYFQNEAQLEKSRLLSDRFSAERPKGSFSTLEIQRTEQGDSAMYLCASSLGGGVGTEAFFGQGTRLTVV.

The chain employs TRBV9 and TRBJ1-6; a weak D match, TRBD1 (5 bases). V dropped 1 base and J dropped 9 bases, with 11 bases sitting between them. The CDR3 extends over 14 amino acids. CDR1 is SGDLS and CDR2 is YYNGEE in the germline V gene. CDR3: CASSVQGETSPLHF. In DNA, the CDR3 is TGTGCCAGCAGCGTACAGGGTGAAACTTCACCCCTCCACTTT.

This clone was seen a single time. The chain uses TRBV6-2 or TRBV6-3 and TRBJ2-7; the D gene is possibly TRBD2 (5 bases). CDR3 length: 15 amino acids. Germline assignment: CDR1 MNHEY and CDR2 SVGEGT. The V end was cut by 2 bases, the J end by 10 bases, with 21 bases between. The CDR3: CASSYSGQAALGQYF. DNA for the CDR3: TGTGCCAGCAGTTACAGCGGTCAGGCTGCCTTAGGTCAGTACTTC.

The gene calls are TRBV13 and TRBJ2-7; 9 bases match TRBD2. Germline assignment: CDR1 PRHDT and CDR2 FYEKMQ (reference sequence). V shed 0 bases and J 4 bases; nucleotides not matched to a gene: 7. The length of the CDR3 is 16 residues. This CDR3 is CASSLGSGGLLYEQYF. Here the CDR3 DNA reads TGTGCCAGCAGCTTAGGTAGCGGGGGCCTACTTTACGAGCAGTACTTC.

V and J are TRBV7-9 and TRBJ1-2; maybe TRBD1 (6 bases). Germline-derived CDR1 and CDR2 are SEHNR and FQNEAQ (reference sequence). Trimming took 5 bases from V and 0 from J, leaving 13 bases between them. CDR3 length: 15 amino acids. The CDR3 is CASSTPGHTNYGYTF. In nucleotides, the CDR3 is TGTGCCAGCAGCACTCCGGGACACACTAACTATGGCTACACCTTC.

The gene calls are TRBV11-2 and TRBJ1-1; unclear D gene. The CDR3 length is 13 residues. Trimming took off 5 bases at V and 7 bases at J, with 14 bases between the two ends. From germline, CDR1 is SGHAT and CDR2 FQNNGV. The CDR3 DNA reads as TGTGCCAGCAGCCGGCGTCAGGATGTTGAAGCTTTCTTT. It specifies CASSRRQDVEAFF.

This chain uses TRBV7-9 with TRBJ1-6, with 8 bases fitting TRBD1. The germline V gene has CDR1 SEHNR and CDR2 FQNEAQ (reference sequence). V was clipped by 5 bases and J by 5 bases; unmatched bases: 2. This CDR3 contains 14 residues. CDR3 DNA sequence: TGTGCCAGCAGCCTGGGACAGGATAATTCACCCCTCCACTTT. As protein: CASSLGQDNSPLHF.

The V call is TRBV6-6, the J call TRBJ2-5; D possibly corresponds to TRBD2 (6 bases). Between the trimmed V and J ends, which lost 6 bases and 5 bases, there was a span of 22 bases. Germline V gives CDR1 MNHNY, CDR2 SVGAGI (reference sequence). The length of the CDR3 is 16 residues. CDR3 loop: CASSPTSNRDGETQYF. CDR3 sequence (DNA): TGTGCCAGCAGCCCGACTAGTAATCGGGACGGTGAGACCCAGTACTTC.

The rearrangement uses TRBV12-1 and TRBJ1-5. TRBV12-1 is listed as a pseudogene. The CDR3 length is 13 residues. This chain's CDR3 is CASSFPRNQPQHF. DNA of the CDR3: TGTGCCAGCAGCTTTCCCCGGAATCAGCCCCAGCATTTT.

The chain joins TRBV19 to TRBJ2-2, with D possibly matching TRBD2 (5 bases). Trimming removed 3 bases from V and 5 bases from J, with 16 bases in between. The CDR3 extends over 16 amino acids. Looked up from germline, CDR1 is LNHDA and CDR2 is SQIVND (reference sequence). CDR3 DNA sequence: TGTGCCAGTAGTATTACCGGGGATGGTTGGACCGGGGAGCTGTTTTTT. It codes for CASSITGDGWTGELFF.

The chain couples TRBV5-1 to TRBJ2-5, with a weak D call TRBD2 (5 bases). CDR1 and CDR2 from the germline V gene are SGHRS and YFSETQ. Trimming left V 1 base short and J 4 bases short, with 14 bases between. The CDR3 loop spans 15 amino acids. The CDR3 loop reads CASSLMGAPRETQYF. The DNA for the CDR3 is TGCGCCAGCAGCTTGATGGGAGCCCCCCGAGAGACCCAGTACTTC.

This chain uses TRBV5-1 with TRBJ1-2; D is possibly TRBD1 (5 bases). In germline, CDR1 is SGHRS, CDR2 YFSETQ. The CDR3 has 14 residues. With 3 bases removed from V and 8 bases from J, the gap between germline ends came to 17 bases. The CDR3 sequence: CASSWDAGIYGYTF. CDR3 in DNA: TGCGCCAGCAGCTGGGATGCAGGGATTTACGGCTACACCTTC.

This clone was observed a single time. The rearrangement joins TRBV11-2 to TRBJ1-1; D is unresolved. CDR1 and CDR2 from the germline V gene are SGHAT and FQNNGV. V was cut by 5 bases and J by 4 bases, with 11 bases left in between. The CDR3 totals 13 residues. The CDR3 coding sequence is TGTGCCAGCAGCCTCCACGGTTTCACTGAAGCTTTCTTT. Amino acid sequence: CASSLHGFTEAFF.

V is TRBV5-1 and J is TRBJ2-3; no clear D gene. This CDR3 is 13 amino acids long. Looked up from germline, CDR1 is SGHRS and CDR2 is YFSETQ. Trimming cost V 1 base and J 1 base, with 4 bases left between them. CDR3 region: CASSLPGTDTQYF. Here the CDR3 DNA reads TGCGCCAGCAGCTTGCCCGGCACAGATACGCAGTATTTT.

This chain uses TRBV6-5 with TRBJ1-4; 8 bases align to TRBD1. The germline gives CDR1 MNHEY, CDR2 SVGAGI. This CDR3 comprises 13 residues. V was clipped by 7 bases and J by 8 bases; unmatched bases: 6. Written as DNA, the CDR3 is TGTGCCAGCAAGGGCAGGGGGCTAGAAAAACTGTTTTTT. Residues: CASKGRGLEKLFF.

This clone showed up just a few times. The chain uses TRBV27 and TRBJ2-7; D is possibly TRBD1 (7 bases). The CDR3 sequence is 14 residues long. Germline loops: CDR1 MNHEY, CDR2 SMNVEV (reference sequence). V dropped 5 bases and J dropped 3 bases, with 14 bases sitting between them. The CDR3 protein is CASSLNRGGYEQYF. The CDR3, as DNA: TGTGCCAGCAGTCTAAACAGGGGAGGCTACGAGCAGTACTTC.

The chain couples TRBV12-5 to TRBJ1-5; D remains ambiguous. The germline V gene has CDR1 LGHNT and CDR2 FRNRAP. Deletions cut 5 bases from V and 0 bases from J, with 17 bases between. The CDR3 consists of 17 residues. The CDR3 loop is CASGTSEQVYSNQPQHF. CDR3 nucleotides: TGTGCTAGTGGTACCTCAGAGCAGGTTTATAGCAATCAGCCCCAGCATTTT.

V is TRBV6-2 or TRBV6-3 and J is TRBJ2-5; D perhaps matches TRBD2 (6 bases). Germline CDR1 and CDR2: MNHEY and SVGEGT. The CDR3 is 15 residues long. The V and J ends lost 4 bases and 5 bases respectively, with 17 bases between them. This CDR3 is CASSLLGGSGETQYF. CDR3 bases: TGTGCCAGCAGTTTATTAGGAGGGAGCGGGGAGACCCAGTACTTC.

The chain couples TRBV7-3 to TRBJ2-2; D is uncertain. With 5 bases removed from V and 4 bases from J, the gap between germline ends came to 8 bases. Looked up from germline, CDR1 is SGHTA and CDR2 is FQGTGA. This CDR3 is 13 amino acids long. The CDR3 region has the DNA TGTGCCAGCAGCCTCACGGGCACCGGGGAGCTGTTTTTT. This sequence encodes CASSLTGTGELFF.

The sample holds a few counts of this clone. The chain employs TRBV5-1 and TRBJ2-5, with D hard to call. With 2 bases removed from V and 5 bases from J, the gap between germline ends came to 10 bases. Germline CDR1 is SGHRS and CDR2 is YFSETQ. The CDR3 length is 13 residues. CDR3 loop: CASSFGSVETQYF. CDR3 coding DNA: TGCGCCAGCAGCTTTGGCAGCGTCGAGACCCAGTACTTC.